The following is a T cell receptor (beta chain) sequence with its context. The target antigen is unknown. This record comes from a study of vaccination effects on CD4 cells after COVID-19. Study-level results: The study enrolled few convalescent patients and sampled no early post-infection timepoints.

Antigen-specific CD4+ T cells were expanded with viral peptide pools in the ViraFEST assay before sequencing. Scientists isolated CD4+ T cells after a roughly 10-day culture period ended. Vaccinated recipients, who were negative for nucleocapsid antibodies, had no history of SARS-CoV-2 infection. Cultures had half their medium replaced with IL-2 medium on days 3 and 7. Clones were sequenced by immunoSEQ multiplex PCR, and TCRdb holds only the in-frame ones, with some missing. The sample holds tens of thousands of clones, roughly two thirds seen once. CDR1 is LGHDT and CDR2 is YNNKEL in the germline V gene (reference sequence). V was pared by 6 bases and J by 9 bases, with 2 bases of the junction left unmatched. The CDR3 has 14 amino acids.

Here the sequenced sample was CD4+ T cells from PBMCs cultured with HCoV-OC43 spike peptides, taken before COVID-19 vaccination. Sample subset: HCoV-OC43 spike overlapping peptide pool stimulation. The V gene is TRBV3-1 (or the pseudogene TRBV3-2), the J gene TRBJ2-2, with 15 bases fitting TRBD2. The receptor comes from a human donor who received a COVID-19 vaccine. CDR3 bases: TGTGCCAGCAGGGGGACTAGCGGGAGGCGGGAGCTGTTTTTT. Translated: CASRGTSGRRELFF.